This TCR beta chain was recovered during a study of T cells after yellow fever vaccination. Study overall: SMART-Seq v4 Ultra Low Input served to prepare low-cell-number fractions. Study-level results: It was a small share of clonotypes that appeared in both CD4 and CD8 compartments. Most primary-vaccination clones reappeared after the booster (approximately 95% CD4, roughly 88% CD8).

This CDR3 is built from 14 residues. Germline lookup yields CDR1 DFQATT and CDR2 SNEGSKA (reference sequence). The V segment lost 5 bases and the J segment 7 bases; nucleotides outside the gene matches: 10. Of note for this clonotype: Its antigen is still unknown.

Template-switching 5'RACE yielded the TCR cDNA; a universal primer site and UMIs were added in the process. TCRdb itself ran the 5' RACE reads through MiXCR, one entry per CDR3 protein. The table includes about 400,000 distinct CDR3 sequences, 6.2% detected once. The specimen was PBMCs, collected 5 days after the yellow fever booster vaccination. J is TRBJ2-3 and V is TRBV20-1; 9 bases map to TRBD1. The TCR originated in a young man who received the YFV17D yellow fever vaccine. The CDR3 DNA reads as TGCAGTGCTCCGCGGACAGGGGCCTCATATACGCAGTATTTT. It yields the protein CSAPRTGASYTQYF.